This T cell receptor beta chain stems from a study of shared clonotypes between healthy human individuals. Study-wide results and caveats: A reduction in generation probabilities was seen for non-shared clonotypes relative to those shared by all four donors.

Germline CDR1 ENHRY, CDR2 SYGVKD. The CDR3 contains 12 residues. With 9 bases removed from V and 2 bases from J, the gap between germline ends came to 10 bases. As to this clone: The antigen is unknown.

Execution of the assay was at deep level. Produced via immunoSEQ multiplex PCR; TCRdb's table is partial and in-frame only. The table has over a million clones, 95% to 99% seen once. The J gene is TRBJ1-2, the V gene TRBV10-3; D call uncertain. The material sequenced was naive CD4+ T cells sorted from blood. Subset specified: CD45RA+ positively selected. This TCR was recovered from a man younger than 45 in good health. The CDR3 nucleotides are TGTGCCATTAGGCCGGAAAACTATGGCTACACCTTC. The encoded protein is CAIRPENYGYTF.